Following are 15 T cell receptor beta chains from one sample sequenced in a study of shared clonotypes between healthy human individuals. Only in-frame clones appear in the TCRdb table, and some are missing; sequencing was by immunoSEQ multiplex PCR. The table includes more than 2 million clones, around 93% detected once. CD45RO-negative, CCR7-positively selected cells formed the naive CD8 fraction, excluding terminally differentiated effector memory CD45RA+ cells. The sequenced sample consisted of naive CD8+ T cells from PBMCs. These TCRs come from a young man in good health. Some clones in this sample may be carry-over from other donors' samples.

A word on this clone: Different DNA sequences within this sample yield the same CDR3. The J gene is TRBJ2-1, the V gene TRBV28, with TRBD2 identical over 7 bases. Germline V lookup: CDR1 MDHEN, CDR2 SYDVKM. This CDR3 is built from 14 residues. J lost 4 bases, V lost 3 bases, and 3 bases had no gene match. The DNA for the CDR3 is TGTGCCAGCAGTTTGAGCGGGACTTACAATGAGCAGTTCTTC. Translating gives CASSLSGTYNEQFF.

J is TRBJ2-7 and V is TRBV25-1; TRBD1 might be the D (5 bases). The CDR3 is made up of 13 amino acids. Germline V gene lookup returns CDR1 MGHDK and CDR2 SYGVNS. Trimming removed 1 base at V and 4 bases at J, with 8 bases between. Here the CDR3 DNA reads TGTGCCAGCAGTGAATCTGGGGCTTACGAGCAGTACTTC. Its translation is CASSESGAYEQYF.

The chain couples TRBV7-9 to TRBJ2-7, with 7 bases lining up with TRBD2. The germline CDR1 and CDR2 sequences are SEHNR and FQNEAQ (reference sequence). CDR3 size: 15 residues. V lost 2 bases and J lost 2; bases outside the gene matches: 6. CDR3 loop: CASSLFTGRAYEQYF. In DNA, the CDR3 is TGTGCCAGCAGCTTATTTACGGGGAGGGCCTACGAGCAGTACTTC.

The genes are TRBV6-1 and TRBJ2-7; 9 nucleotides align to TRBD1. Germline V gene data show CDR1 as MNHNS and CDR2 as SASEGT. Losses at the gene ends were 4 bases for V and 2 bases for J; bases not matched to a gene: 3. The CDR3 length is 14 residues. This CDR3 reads CASSAGTGTYEQYF. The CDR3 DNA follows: TGTGCCAGCAGTGCTGGGACAGGGACCTACGAGCAGTACTTC.

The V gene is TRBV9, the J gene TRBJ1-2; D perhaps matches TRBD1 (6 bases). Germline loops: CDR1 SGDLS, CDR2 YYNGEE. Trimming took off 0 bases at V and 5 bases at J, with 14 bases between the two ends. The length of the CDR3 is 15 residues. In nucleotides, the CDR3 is TGTGCCAGCAGCGTAGGGATGGCAGGGGTTTATGGCTACACCTTC. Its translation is CASSVGMAGVYGYTF.

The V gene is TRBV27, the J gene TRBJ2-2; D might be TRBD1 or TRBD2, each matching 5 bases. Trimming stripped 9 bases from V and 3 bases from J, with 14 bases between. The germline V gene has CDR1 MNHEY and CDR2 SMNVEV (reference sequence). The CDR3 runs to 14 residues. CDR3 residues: CARGPADHTGELFF. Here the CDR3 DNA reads TGTGCCAGGGGGCCAGCGGACCACACCGGGGAGCTGTTTTTT.

The CDR3 DNA sequence: TGTGCCAGCAGCCCCGTAGGGGGGTGGGACGAGCAGTACTTC. This sequence encodes CASSPVGGWDEQYF. This chain uses TRBV14 with TRBJ2-7, with D perhaps TRBD1 or TRBD2 (6 bases each). CDR3 size: 14 residues. From germline, CDR1 is SGHDN and CDR2 FVKESK. V lost 4 bases and J lost 5, with 15 bases in between.

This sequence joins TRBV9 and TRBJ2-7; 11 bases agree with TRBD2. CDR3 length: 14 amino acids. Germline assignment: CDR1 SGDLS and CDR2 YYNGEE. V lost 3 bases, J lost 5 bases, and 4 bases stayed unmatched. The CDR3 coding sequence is TGTGCCAGCAGCGGTAGCGGGAGGGCCGACGAGCAGTACTTC. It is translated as CASSGSGRADEQYF.

The CDR3 loop reads CASGLQTDRGTGELFF. The CDR3 DNA sequence: TGTGCTAGTGGTTTGCAAACGGACAGGGGCACCGGGGAGCTGTTTTTT. The chain joins TRBV12-5 to TRBJ2-2, with 9 bases that match TRBD1. This CDR3 is built from 16 residues. Unmatched junction bases numbered 5, after V lost 2 bases and J lost 4 bases. The germline CDR1 and CDR2 sequences are LGHNT and FRNRAP.

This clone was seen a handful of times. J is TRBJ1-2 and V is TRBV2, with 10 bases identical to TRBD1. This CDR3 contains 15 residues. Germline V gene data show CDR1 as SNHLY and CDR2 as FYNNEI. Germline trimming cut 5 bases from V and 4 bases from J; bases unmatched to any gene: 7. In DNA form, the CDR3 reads TGTGCCAGCAGTCTTCGGGACAGGGGACCCTATGGCTACACCTTC. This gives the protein CASSLRDRGPYGYTF.

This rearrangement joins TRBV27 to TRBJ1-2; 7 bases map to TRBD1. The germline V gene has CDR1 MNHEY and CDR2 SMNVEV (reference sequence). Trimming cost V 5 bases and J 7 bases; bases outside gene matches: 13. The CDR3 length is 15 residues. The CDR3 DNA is TGTGCCAGCAGTGAAAGACAGGGTGGTGCGTTTGGCTACACCTTC. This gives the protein CASSERQGGAFGYTF.

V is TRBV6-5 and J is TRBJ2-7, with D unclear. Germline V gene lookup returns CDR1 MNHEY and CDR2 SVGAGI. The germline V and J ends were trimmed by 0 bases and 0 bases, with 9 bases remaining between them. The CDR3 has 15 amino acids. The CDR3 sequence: CASSYSGNPSYEQYF. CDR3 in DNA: TGTGCCAGCAGTTACTCGGGGAACCCCTCCTACGAGCAGTACTTC.

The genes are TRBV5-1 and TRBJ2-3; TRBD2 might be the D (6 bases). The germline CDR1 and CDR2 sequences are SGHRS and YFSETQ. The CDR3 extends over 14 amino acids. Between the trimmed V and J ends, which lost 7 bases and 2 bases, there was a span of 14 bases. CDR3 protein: CASLADSFTDTQYF. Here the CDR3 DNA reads TGCGCCAGCTTAGCGGACTCCTTCACAGATACGCAGTATTTT.

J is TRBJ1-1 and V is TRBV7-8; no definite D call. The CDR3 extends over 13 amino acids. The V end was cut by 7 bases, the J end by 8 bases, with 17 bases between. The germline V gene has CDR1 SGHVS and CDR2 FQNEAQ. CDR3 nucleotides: TGTGCCAGCATCCTCTTTGAGAAGGGAGAAGCTTTCTTT. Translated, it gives CASILFEKGEAFF.

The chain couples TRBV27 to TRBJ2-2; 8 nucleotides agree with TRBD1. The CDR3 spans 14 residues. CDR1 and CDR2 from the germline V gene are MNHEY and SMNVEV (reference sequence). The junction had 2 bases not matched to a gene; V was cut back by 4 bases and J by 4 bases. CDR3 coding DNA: TGTGCCAGCAGTTCCACAGGGGGCACCGGGGAGCTGTTTTTT. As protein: CASSSTGGTGELFF.